These T cell receptor beta chains were read from a single sample in a study of vaccination and CD4 T cells after COVID-19. TCRdb re-derived calls from the PCR reads in MiXCR, one entry per CDR3 protein. The sample has around 26,000 distinct CDR3 sequences, about 61% seen once. Their target antigens are unknown. The material sequenced was CD4+ T cells from blood, cultured in vitro, taken after SARS-CoV-2 vaccination. The receptor source for this set is a human donor who received a COVID-19 vaccine. The CDR3 runs from the conserved cysteine through the conserved F or W. The D gene is left open where the match is weak. Only part of the rows carry a size: once, few, many, or a class if the clone is expanded.

TRBJ2-3,TRBV12-3/TRBV12-4,TRBD2,.,CASRPSSGPIASTDTQYF,TGTGCCAGCAGGCCTTCTAGCGGGCCAATAGCTAGCACAGATACGCAGTATTTT
TRBJ1-5,TRBV29-1,.,.,CSATRVGRDNQPQHF,TGCAGCGCTACCCGGGTGGGGCGCGACAATCAGCCCCAGCATTTT
TRBJ2-2,TRBV7-6,TRBD1,once,CASSAGQGNTGELFF,TGTGCCAGCAGCGCGGGACAGGGGAACACCGGGGAGCTGTTTTTT
TRBJ1-5,TRBV19,TRBD1,.,CASSNDRDQPQHF,TGTGCCAGTAGTAACGACAGGGATCAGCCCCAGCATTTT
TRBJ2-5,TRBV2,TRBD2,few,CASSEALFRGTSRTQETQYF,TGTGCCAGCAGTGAAGCGCTTTTTCGTGGGACTAGCCGCACTCAAGAGACCCAGTACTTC
TRBJ2-7,TRBV25-1,TRBD1,.,CASSVRDRILLSEQYF,TGTGCCAGCAGTGTGCGGGACAGGATTCTGCTTTCCGAGCAGTACTTC
TRBJ1-5,TRBV27,.,once,CASRAGGPSNQPQHF,TGTGCCAGCAGGGCTGGGGGACCGAGCAATCAGCCCCAGCATTTT
TRBJ2-3,TRBV5-1,.,.,CASGRDTSTDTQYF,TGCGCCAGCGGCCGGGACACGAGCACAGATACGCAGTATTTT
TRBJ2-3,TRBV29-1,.,.,CSVQSDTQYF,TGCAGCGTTCAATCAGATACGCAGTATTTT
TRBJ2-2,TRBV5-4,TRBD2,.,CASSRPLAGETGELFF,TGTGCCAGCAGCAGACCACTAGCGGGGGAAACCGGGGAGCTGTTTTTT
TRBJ2-1,TRBV6-1,.,.,CASSRDLSYNEQFF,TGTGCCAGCAGCCGGGATTTGTCCTACAATGAGCAGTTCTTC
TRBJ2-3,TRBV7-9,TRBD1,.,CASSPFLGGLSTDTQYF,TGTGCCAGCAGCCCCTTCTTAGGGGGCCTTAGCACAGATACGCAGTATTTT
TRBJ2-2,TRBV6-5,TRBD1,.,CASSLASKTGTGGPGELFF,TGTGCCAGCAGTCTCGCGAGTAAAACCGGGACAGGGGGCCCCGGGGAGCTGTTTTTT
TRBJ1-6,TRBV6-5,.,.,CASSYEGRSYNSPLHF,TGTGCCAGCAGTTACGAGGGCCGCTCCTATAATTCACCCCTCCACTTT
TRBJ2-3,TRBV10-3,.,.,CAISGTDTQYF,TGTGCCATCAGTGGCACAGATACGCAGTATTTT
TRBJ2-5,TRBV28,TRBD1,.,CASSLKGQGRVKTQYF,TGTGCCAGCAGTTTAAAAGGACAGGGGAGAGTAAAGACCCAGTACTTC
TRBJ1-5,TRBV12-3/TRBV12-4,.,.,CASSAWGVSNQPQHF,TGTGCCAGCAGTGCGTGGGGGGTTAGCAATCAGCCCCAGCATTTT
TRBJ1-5,TRBV20-1,TRBD1,few,CSAPSTGTNQPQHF,TGCAGTGCCCCATCGACAGGGACCAATCAGCCCCAGCATTTT
TRBJ2-1,TRBV2,TRBD2,.,CASKRGPNNEQFF,TGTGCCAGCAAGCGGGGACCTAACAATGAGCAGTTCTTC
TRBJ1-1,TRBV24-1,.,.,CATSDGGRGNTEAFF,TGTGCCACCAGTGACGGGGGGCGCGGGAACACTGAAGCTTTCTTT
TRBJ2-5,TRBV21-1,.,.,CASSEGLDQETQYF,TGTGCCAGCAGCGAGGGGCTAGACCAAGAGACCCAGTACTTC
TRBJ2-5,TRBV9,.,.,CASSQEDQETQYF,TGTGCCAGCAGCCAGGAGGACCAAGAGACCCAGTACTTC
TRBJ2-5,TRBV19,TRBD1,.,CASRDRGTETQYF,TGTGCCAGTAGGGACAGGGGGACGGAGACCCAGTACTTC
TRBJ2-3,TRBV29-1,.,.,CSVEGGGGADTQYF,TGCAGCGTTGAAGGTGGAGGGGGCGCAGATACGCAGTATTTT
TRBJ1-3,TRBV30,.,few,CAWSRGLPGNTIYF,TGTGCCTGGAGCCGGGGACTTCCTGGAAACACCATATATTTT
TRBJ1-2,TRBV6-5,.,.,CASSYDGQGAYGYTF,TGTGCCAGCAGTTACGATGGGCAGGGAGCCTATGGCTACACCTTC
TRBJ2-5,TRBV20-1,.,.,CSAKGRGVKETQYF,TGCAGTGCCAAAGGACGTGGGGTCAAGGAGACCCAGTACTTC
TRBJ1-6,TRBV20-1,.,.,CSARTGPYSPLHF,TGCAGTGCTAGAACAGGGCCTTATTCACCCCTCCACTTT
TRBJ1-2,TRBV24-1,.,.,CATSEYGRKGYTF,TGTGCCACCAGTGAATATGGACGCAAGGGCTACACCTTC
TRBJ2-3,TRBV5-3,.,once,CASSFWRGPNTDTQYF,TGTGCCAGCAGCTTTTGGCGGGGCCCGAACACAGATACGCAGTATTTT
TRBJ1-1,TRBV29-1,.,.,CSVGPMSGNTEAFF,TGCAGCGTTGGCCCCATGTCAGGGAACACTGAAGCTTTCTTT
TRBJ2-5,TRBV20-1,.,.,CSARGPWGPQETQYF,TGCAGTGCTAGAGGGCCCTGGGGCCCTCAAGAGACCCAGTACTTC
TRBJ2-1,TRBV11-2,TRBD2,few,CASSSGAGGKHPYEQFF,TGTGCCAGCAGCTCAGGGGCGGGGGGCAAACATCCTTATGAGCAGTTCTTC
TRBJ2-4,TRBV30,.,.,CAWRRGNIQYF,TGTGCCTGGAGAAGGGGGAACATTCAGTACTTC
TRBJ1-2,TRBV12-5,.,few,CASGLVLGRDGYGYTF,TGTGCTAGTGGTTTGGTACTTGGCAGGGACGGCTATGGCTACACCTTC
TRBJ2-2,TRBV19,TRBD1,.,CASSIAGRGNFYTGELFF,TGTGCCAGTAGTATAGCTGGCAGGGGGAATTTCTACACCGGGGAGCTGTTTTTT
TRBJ2-5,TRBV20-1,.,.,CSAGVGETQYF,TGCAGTGCTGGGGTAGGAGAGACCCAGTACTTC
TRBJ2-3,TRBV5-1,TRBD2,few,CASSLGAGGVQSTDTQYF,TGCGCCAGCAGCTTGGGGGCGGGGGGCGTCCAAAGCACAGATACGCAGTATTTT
TRBJ2-1,TRBV2,TRBD2,.,CARQGLAGGNEQFF,TGTGCCAGACAGGGACTAGCGGGGGGCAATGAGCAGTTCTTC
TRBJ1-4,TRBV7-2,TRBD1,.,CASSRIQGPANEKLFF,TGTGCCAGCAGCCGTATACAGGGGCCTGCTAATGAAAAACTGTTTTTT
TRBJ2-3,TRBV20-1,.,few,CSARGLTASTDTQYF,TGCAGTGCTAGGGGACTGACAGCGAGCACAGATACGCAGTATTTT
TRBJ2-5,TRBV2,.,.,CASRADVNQETQYF,TGTGCCAGCAGGGCCGACGTGAACCAAGAGACCCAGTACTTC
TRBJ2-1,TRBV11-3,TRBD2,.,CASSRGTSGYNEQFF,TGTGCCAGCAGCCGCGGGACTAGCGGATACAATGAGCAGTTCTTC
TRBJ1-1,TRBV10-3,.,.,CAISPAGAMNTEAFF,TGTGCCATCAGTCCCGCCGGGGCCATGAACACTGAAGCTTTCTTT
TRBJ2-4,TRBV6-1,TRBD2,.,CASSEAPGLAGVLAKNIQYF,TGTGCCAGCAGTGAAGCCCCGGGACTAGCGGGGGTCCTAGCCAAAAACATTCAGTACTTC
TRBJ2-5,TRBV2,.,.,CASTPHPDTQETQYF,TGTGCCAGCACCCCCCACCCGGACACCCAAGAGACCCAGTACTTC
TRBJ1-2,TRBV28,.,.,CASSGAVWANYGYTF,TGCGCCAGCAGCGGAGCCGTTTGGGCTAACTATGGCTACACCTTC
TRBJ1-1,TRBV6-1,TRBD1,.,CASSRDRASEAFF,TGTGCCAGCAGTCGGGACAGGGCCTCTGAAGCTTTCTTT
TRBJ2-7,TRBV3-1,.,.,CASSQEGPYEQYF,TGTGCCAGCAGCCAAGAGGGGCCCTACGAGCAGTACTTC
TRBJ2-7,TRBV5-1,TRBD2,once,CASSADHGGDEQYF,TGCGCCAGCAGCGCCGACCACGGGGGGGACGAGCAGTACTTC
TRBJ2-1,TRBV2,.,.,CATSAISGNEQFF,TGTGCCACCTCGGCGATCAGCGGGAATGAGCAGTTCTTC